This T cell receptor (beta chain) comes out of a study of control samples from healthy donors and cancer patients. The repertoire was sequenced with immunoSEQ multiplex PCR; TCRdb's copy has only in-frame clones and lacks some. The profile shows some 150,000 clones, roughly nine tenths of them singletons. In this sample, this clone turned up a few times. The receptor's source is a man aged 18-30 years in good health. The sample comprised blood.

The CDR3 DNA is TGTGCCCTGATAGCGGGGGCCTTGAAAGAGACCCAGTACTTC. This translates into CALIAGALKETQYF. The chain links TRBV10-3 to TRBJ2-5; TRBD2 matches 9 bases. V shed 11 bases and J 3 bases; nucleotides not matched to a gene: 10. Germline V gene lookup returns CDR1 ENHRY and CDR2 SYGVKD. This CDR3 is built from 14 residues.